There are many counts of the clone carrying this T cell receptor beta chain. The antigen is undetermined. This sample is drawn from a study of tumor-infiltrating lymphocytes in primary liver carcinoma. The input was 450 to 500 ng total RNA; TCR beta cDNA was made from it with a constant-region primer. TCR beta libraries came from three nested multiplex PCR rounds using slightly modified ARM-PCR. Using its own MiXCR run on the multiplex PCR reads, TCRdb lists one record per CDR3 protein. The sample yields about 92,000 distinct CDR3 sequences, 68% seen once. Study outcomes and limitations: The overlap of tumor-adjacent and tumor-blood pairs was smaller than that of tumor region pairs.

RNA and DNA were co-extracted from approximately 20-30 mg of unsorted bulk tissue. None of the patients had received treatment, and all had chronic HBV infection. The clonotype comes from a man in his forties with primary liver carcinoma and hepatitis B virus infection. Material for sequencing was tumor-adjacent normal liver tissue.

The CDR3 sequence: CASRTGTANSYEQYF. The CDR3 nucleotides read TGTGCCAGCCGGACCGGGACAGCAAATTCCTACGAGCAGTACTTC. This chain links TRBV6-5 with TRBJ2-7; TRBD1 matches 7 bases. V gave up 8 bases and J gave up 1 base; unmatched junction bases: 11. This CDR3 is 15 amino acids long. Germline CDR1 and CDR2: MNHEY and SVGAGI.